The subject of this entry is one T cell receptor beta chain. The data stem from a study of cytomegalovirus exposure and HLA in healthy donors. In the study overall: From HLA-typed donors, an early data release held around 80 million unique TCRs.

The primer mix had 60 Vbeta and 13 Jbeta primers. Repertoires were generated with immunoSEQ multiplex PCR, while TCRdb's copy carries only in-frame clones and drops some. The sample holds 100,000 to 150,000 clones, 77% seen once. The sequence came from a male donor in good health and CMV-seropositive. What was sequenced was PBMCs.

CDR3 in DNA: TGTGCCTGGAGCACGCGGGGAGTAGCCGAGCAGTACTTC. It is translated as CAWSTRGVAEQYF. V gene TRBV30 combines with J gene TRBJ2-7, with TRBD2 as a possible D gene (6 bases). Germline V gene lookup returns CDR1 GTSNPN and CDR2 SVGIG (reference sequence). This CDR3 contains 13 residues. Trimming took off 3 bases at V and 6 bases at J, with 15 bases between the two ends.